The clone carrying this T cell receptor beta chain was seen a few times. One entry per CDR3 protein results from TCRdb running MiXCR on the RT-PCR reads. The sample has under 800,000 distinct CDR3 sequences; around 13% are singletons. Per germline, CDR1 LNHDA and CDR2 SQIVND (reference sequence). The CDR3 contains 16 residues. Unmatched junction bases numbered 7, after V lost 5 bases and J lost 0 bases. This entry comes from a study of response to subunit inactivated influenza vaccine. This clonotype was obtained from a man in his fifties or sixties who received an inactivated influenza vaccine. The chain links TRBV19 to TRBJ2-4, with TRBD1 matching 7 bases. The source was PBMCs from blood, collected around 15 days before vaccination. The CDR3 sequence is CASSWGQQLAKNIQYF. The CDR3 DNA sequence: TGTGCCAGTAGTTGGGGACAGCAACTAGCCAAAAACATTCAGTACTTC.